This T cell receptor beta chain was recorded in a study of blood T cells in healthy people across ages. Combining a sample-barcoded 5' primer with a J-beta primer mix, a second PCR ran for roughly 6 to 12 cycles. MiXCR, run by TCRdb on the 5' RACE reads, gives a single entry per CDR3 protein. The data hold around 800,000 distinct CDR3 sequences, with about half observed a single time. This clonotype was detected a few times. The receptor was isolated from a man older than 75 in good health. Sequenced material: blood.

The CDR3 here is CASSPGGTKEWVTQYF. The CDR3 nucleotides are TGTGCCAGCAGTCCTGGGGGGACTAAGGAATGGGTGACCCAGTACTTC. The gene calls are TRBV28 and TRBJ2-5, with 7 bases matching TRBD2. J gave up 7 bases and V 5 bases, and 16 bases lay outside the gene matches. This CDR3 contains 16 residues. Germline V CDR1 and CDR2: MDHEN, SYDVKM. Together with reference TRBV28 and TRBJ2-5, the CDR3 gives the full variable domain: DVKVTQSSRYLVKRTGEKVFLECVQDMDHENMFWYRQDPGLGLRLIYFSYDVKMKEKGDIPEGYSVSREKKERFSLILESASTNQTSMYLCASSPGGTKEWVTQYFGPGTRLLVL.